This TCR beta chain was sequenced in a study of blood T cell repertoires in COVID-19. Whole-study context: In each case, the material was cDNA or gDNA derived from T cells, B-cell-depleted T cells, or PBMCs.

The authors' processing: Counts of nucleated cells, estimated from reference gene primer amplification, were obtained. TCRdb's table, derived via immunoSEQ multiplex PCR, lists solely in-frame clones and lacks some. V, J and clone size reflect that table, while D and trimming were determined from the DNA. The table shows around 100,000 clones, with around 86% occurring only once. CDR3 size: 13 residues. V lost 3 bases, J lost 7 bases, and 4 bases stayed unmatched. Germline values: CDR1 SGHRS, CDR2 YFSETQ. This clonotype was sampled from a man between 45 and 60 years old with acute or convalescent COVID-19. The chain combines TRBV5-1 with TRBJ2-1; 7 positions agree with TRBD2. What was sequenced was peripheral blood. DNA of the CDR3: TGCGCCAGCAGCTCCTCCGGGGGGAATGAGCAGTTCTTC. It encodes CASSSSGGNEQFF.